This TCR beta chain is drawn from a study of blood T cell repertoires in COVID-19 (dated by TCRdb to 2020 to 2021). Looking at the study overall: Collaborator samples came from the United States, Italy and Spain and covered acute and convalescent phases of COVID-19. Samples were obtained from the ongoing ImmuneRACE study (first 160 participants) and from 1,200 or so subjects provided by 6 global collaborators. HLA class I and class II types, where available, came from metadata supplied by the sample provider rather than from assay-based typing. A freely available public database, intended as a resource for researchers studying the immune response to SARS-CoV-2, is where the repertoires were released. The dataset comprised deeply sampled blood TCRbeta repertoires from subjects exposed to, actively infected with, or recovered from COVID-19. Sample metadata almost always included a de-identified subject ID, COVID-19 status, age in years and sex. The material from the prospective study consisted of cDNA or gDNA derived from T cells, B-cell-depleted T cells, or PBMCs.

In the germline V gene, CDR1 corresponds to SGHRS and CDR2 to YFSETQ. Trimming removed 4 bases from V and 3 bases from J, leaving 4 bases between the germline ends. The CDR3 holds 12 amino acids from the cysteine to the phenylalanine. Left in the record is the CDR3 DNA by itself, 36 bases read in frame from the first base. Overall study results and their limits: How much clinical and demographic metadata was included differed by source and by participant, and the metadata was provided uncurated.

TCRbeta CDR3 regions were amplified from genomic DNA using the immunoSEQ Assay, a bias-controlled multiplex PCR. In the paper's pipeline: The number of nucleated cells in each sample was estimated from the amplification of reference gene primers within the assay. To quantify the absolute abundance of each unique TCRbeta CDR3 rearrangement, sequence reads were collapsed and filtered. For each sample, productive Simpson clonality was calculated as the square root of Simpson's diversity index across productive rearrangements. Drawn from immuneACCESS, this table holds only the in-frame rearrangements with V and J called that TCRdb kept. Clones are partly lost; checked studies trace under half to an unresolved V gene and leave the rest unexplained. V, J and clone size are those of that table, while D and trimming were read from the DNA. The sample table records 75,000 to 90,000 clones; around 91% of these occur just once. Under 6.5% of the sample is in the top ten clones.

The collaborating institutions used their own protocols to collect whole blood in K2EDTA tubes. For TCRbeta analysis, collaborators shipped samples in one of three forms: frozen whole blood, isolated PBMCs, or DNA extracted from either of those sample types. Regarding this clone: Its antigen remains undetermined. Base quality data are lacking; no much larger clone is found one base away.

The source of this sequence is a human donor in a cohort sampled during active COVID-19. In this chain, TRBV5-1 is recombined with TRBJ2-2, with no reliable assignment of the D segment. Input material: peripheral blood. The CDR3 amino acid sequence is: CASSRDTGELFF. The DNA sequence is given as TGCGCCAGCAGCCGGGACACCGGGGAGCTGTTTTTT.